Shown below are 21 T cell receptor beta chains from a single sample sequenced in a study of T cells expressing NK-cell markers (dated by TCRdb to 2018 to 2021). Receptors were amplified or captured by 5' RACE. Sequencing was performed on an Illumina HiSeq 2000. After the reads were reprocessed by TCRdb, one entry was made per CDR3 protein sequence, with no DNA. In this sample's table one finds around 470,000 distinct CDR3 sequences. Around 1.4% of the sample is in the top ten clones. The sequenced material came from blood T cells: a sorted CD56 or NKG2C T cell subset, CD4+ or CD8+ T cells, or bulk PBMC T cells (not recorded which). The receptors were gathered from a woman in her forties or fifties in good health. Donor details come from another sample of the same person, matched by shared clones.

The CDR3 sequence is CAISGTGANSNQPQHF. V usage is TRBV10-3 and J usage is TRBJ1-5; no DNA is available, so the TRBD1 call from TCRdb remains unchecked. Germline CDR1 reads ENHRY; CDR2 reads SYGVKD. The CDR3 is 16 residues long.

The chain has TRBV3-1 and TRBJ1-3; without DNA, the TCRdb call of TRBD1 cannot be checked. Germline CDR1 reads LGHDT; CDR2 reads YNNKEL (reference sequence). The CDR3 spans 17 residues. This CDR3 reads CASSQVGGTLSGNTIYF.

The rearrangement joins TRBV13 to TRBJ2-3; the D call of TRBD1 rests on TCRdb alone, since no DNA is present to check it. This CDR3 region has 16 residues. Germline CDR1 reads PRHDT; CDR2 reads FYEKMQ (reference sequence). The CDR3 loop reads CASSLGQGQVPDTQYF.

The V gene is TRBV10-1, the J gene TRBJ1-3. CDR3 length: 12 residues. The germline V gene encodes CDR1 WNHNN and CDR2 SYGVQD (reference sequence). CDR3 loop: CASSADWNTIYF.

The chain has TRBV7-9 and TRBJ2-1; there is no DNA to check the TCRdb D call of TRBD2. This CDR3 is 14 amino acids long. Germline V gene lookup returns CDR1 SEHNR and CDR2 FQNEAQ (reference sequence). The CDR3 loop reads CASSFSGGTFGQFF.

The chain has TRBV5-1 and TRBJ1-2; TCRdb gives TRBD1 as the D gene, but with no DNA this cannot be confirmed. CDR3 length: 16 amino acids. CDR1 SGHRS and CDR2 YFSETQ come from the germline V gene. CDR3 amino acids: CASSLDPGTNNYGYTF.

The chain recombines TRBV6-5 with TRBJ2-1; TCRdb designates TRBD2, a call that cannot be tested without DNA. The CDR3 is 14 residues long. Looked up from germline, CDR1 is MNHEY and CDR2 is SVGAGI. The CDR3 spells CASSYSKGGDEQFF.

This chain joins TRBV3-1 and TRBJ1-4. The CDR3 is made up of 15 amino acids. Germline assignment: CDR1 LGHDT and CDR2 YNNKEL (reference sequence). CDR3 amino acids: CASSLNGRNNEKLFF.

The V call is TRBV12-3 or TRBV12-4, the J call TRBJ1-1; the TCRdb D gene call, TRBD1, has no DNA to confirm it. The CDR3 consists of 13 residues. The CDR3 loop is CASSLGQGAQAFF.

This chain uses TRBV5-6 with TRBJ1-2. Germline-derived CDR1 and CDR2 are SGHDT and YYEEEE. The CDR3 is 14 amino acids. The chain's CDR3 is CASSPGTLGSGYTF.

This sequence joins TRBV25-1 and TRBJ1-1; TCRdb lists TRBD1, though no DNA is available to test this call. There are 14 residues in the CDR3. Germline V lookup: CDR1 MGHDK, CDR2 SYGVNS. CDR3 amino acids: CASSAGTSNTEAFF.

This chain links TRBV12-3 or TRBV12-4 with TRBJ1-1; as DNA is missing, the TRBD1 call by TCRdb cannot be tested. The length of the CDR3 is 15 residues. The CDR3 loop is CASSLGTAMNTEAFF.

V is TRBV4-1 and J is TRBJ2-1; TCRdb selects TRBD2, and the lack of DNA leaves this call unchecked. The germline CDR1 and CDR2 sequences are MGHRA and YSYEKL. CDR3 length: 16 residues. CDR3 sequence reads: CASSQDRLAGGGEQFF.

The chain links TRBV15 to TRBJ1-1; TCRdb designates TRBD1, a call that cannot be tested without DNA. This CDR3 spans 13 amino acids. The germline gives CDR1 LNHNV, CDR2 YYDKDF (reference sequence). The CDR3 region is CATNNGPVAEAFF.

J is TRBJ2-1 and V is TRBV10-3. CDR1 and CDR2 from the germline V gene are ENHRY and SYGVKD. This CDR3 comprises 11 residues. Here the CDR3 reads CAISEWNEQFF.

The chain has TRBV7-9 and TRBJ2-3; checking the TCRdb D call of TRBD2 is not possible without DNA. The CDR3 runs to 15 residues. Germline V gene sequence: CDR1 SEHNR, CDR2 FQNEAQ (reference sequence). The CDR3 here is CASTNQAGGGDTQYF. The full variable domain, completed using reference TRBV7-9 and TRBJ2-3, is DTGVSQNPRHKITKRGQNVTFRCDPISEHNRLYWYRQTLGQGPEFLTYFQNEAQLEKSRLLSDRFSAERPKGSFSTLEIQRTEQGDSAMYLCASTNQAGGGDTQYFGPGTRLTVL.

This CDR3 reads CASSVVRGSNGELFF. The V and J genes are TRBV27 and TRBJ2-2. The CDR3 has 15 amino acids. Germline V gene data show CDR1 as MNHEY and CDR2 as SMNVEV (reference sequence).

The gene calls are TRBV7-2 and TRBJ2-1; TCRdb's D call of TRBD2 is untestable without DNA. CDR3 length: 14 amino acids. The germline V gene encodes CDR1 SGHTA and CDR2 FQGNSA. CDR3 residues: CASSLTYAGFEQFF.

V usage is TRBV5-1 and J usage is TRBJ2-7; absent DNA, TCRdb's TRBD2 call cannot be checked. The germline gives CDR1 SGHRS, CDR2 YFSETQ. The CDR3 sequence is 14 residues long. CDR3 loop: CASSLQGPPYEQYF.

The chain has TRBV29-1 and TRBJ2-7; the TCRdb call, TRBD1, lacks DNA for checking. This CDR3 is built from 12 residues. CDR1 and CDR2 (germline): SQVTM, ANQGSEA. CDR3 sequence reads: CSARVVGYEQYF.

The rearrangement joins TRBV7-8 to TRBJ1-1; TCRdb's D gene call, TRBD1, goes unchecked for lack of DNA. The germline V gene encodes CDR1 SGHVS and CDR2 FQNEAQ. CDR3 size: 15 residues. This CDR3 reads CASSLGNRRNTEAFF. The whole variable domain, remainder taken from reference TRBV7-8 and TRBJ1-1, is GAGVSQSPRYKVAKRGQDVALRCDPISGHVSLFWYQQALGQGPEFLTYFQNEAQLDKSGLPSDRFFAERPEGSVSTLKIQRTQQEDSAVYLCASSLGNRRNTEAFFGQGTRLTVV.